This TCR beta chain was identified during a study of blood T cell repertoires in COVID-19. Study information: Specimens from acute and convalescent COVID-19 originated in the United States, Italy and Spain. The analysed material was cDNA or gDNA that came from T cells, B-cell-depleted T cells, or PBMCs.

CDR1 is SGHVS and CDR2 is FQNEAQ in the germline V gene. The CDR3 totals 15 residues. Trimming at V came to 5 bases and at J to 5 bases, leaving 5 bases not matched to a gene. The authors' processing: Amplification with reference gene primers provided the estimates of nucleated cell counts. Using immunoSEQ multiplex PCR, the repertoire was profiled, and TCRdb retains in-frame clones only, with some absent. V, J and clone size are taken as reported in that table, and D and trimming were inferred from the DNA itself. The table has approximately 500,000 clones, roughly 89% seen once; the top ten hold roughly 1%. Enrollment of patients from Seattle took place during active infection, with longitudinal follow-up.

The TCR comes from a man aged 18 to 29 with COVID-19, enrolled during active disease. The sequenced sample was peripheral blood. This chain joins TRBV7-8 and TRBJ2-3, with 12 bases matching TRBD2. Here the CDR3 DNA reads TGTGCCAGCAGCCTGACTAGCGGGAGCGGAGATACGCAGTATTTT. It is translated as CASSLTSGSGDTQYF.